This TCR beta chain comes out of a study of post-analysis software for immune sequencing data. Unique molecular identifiers were present in the TCR beta cDNA libraries. TCRdb redid the calling of the PCR reads with MiXCR, one entry per CDR3 protein. Here the sample spans hundreds of thousands of distinct CDR3 sequences, around 33% being singletons. Study-wide results and limits: There were roughly 5 TRBV segments more frequent in patients than controls, and TRBV5-6, TRBV5-1 and TRBV20-1 were among them.

The trim removed 5 bases at V and 9 bases at J, leaving 11 bases unmatched. This CDR3 has 14 residues. The germline V gene has CDR1 SQVTM and CDR2 ANQGSEA. A few counts support this clonotype. The target antigen is unknown. The clonotype originates from a girl between 5 and 17 years old with multiple sclerosis. The specimen sequenced was blood. This chain uses TRBV29-1 with TRBJ1-5; 9 bases align to TRBD1. CDR3 protein: CSVKDRGVSMPQHF. Written as DNA, the CDR3 is TGCAGCGTTAAGGACAGGGGCGTATCGATGCCCCAGCATTTT.